This note documents a single T cell receptor (beta chain) sequence. Its antigen is undetermined. There were healthy Caucasian individuals from Russia, aged 6 to 90, serving as donors. The source of the sample is a study of blood T cells in healthy people across ages. Findings and caveats of the study: Donors of long life had a larger count of naive CD4+ cells and greater diversity than aged donors. Nothing was known about donor CMV status, and this possibly confounded expanded clonotype changes.

Next came a second PCR, run for about 7 to 12 cycles, which used a sample-barcoded 5' primer along with a J-beta primer mix. A minimum of 3 million CDR3-containing paired-end reads was obtained for each sample. TCRdb itself ran the 5' RACE reads through MiXCR, one entry per CDR3 protein. Of 1.5 million to 2 million distinct CDR3 sequences in the sample, more than 35% were seen once. Between the trimmed V and J ends, which lost 6 bases and 3 bases, there was a span of 14 bases. CDR3 length equals 14 residues. Germline assignment: CDR1 MNHEY and CDR2 SVGEGT. The V gene is TRBV6-2 or TRBV6-3, the J gene TRBJ1-1; D is unclear. This clonotype was sampled from a human donor in good health. Sequencing input: blood. The CDR3 DNA reads as TGTGCCAGCAGAGAACTTTTCGGGGACACTGAAGCTTTCTTT. Translated, it gives CASRELFGDTEAFF.